One sample yielded the 2 T cell receptor beta chains listed below, sequenced in a study of blood T cell repertoires in COVID-19. Sequenced by immunoSEQ multiplex PCR; TCRdb stores in-frame clones only, minus some. The table has about 190,000 clones, 89% seen once. The sequenced sample was peripheral blood. These receptor sequences come from a man aged 40-49 years with acute or convalescent COVID-19.

V usage is TRBV7-2 and J usage is TRBJ2-3, with 10 bases lining up with TRBD2. V lost 1 base, J lost 2 bases, and 9 bases stayed unmatched. The germline CDR1 and CDR2 sequences are SGHTA and FQGNSA. The CDR3 length is 18 residues. The CDR3 loop reads CASSLGRGLAGDTDTQYF. Here the CDR3 DNA reads TGTGCCAGCAGCTTAGGAAGGGGTCTAGCGGGGGACACAGATACGCAGTATTTT.

The chain is built from TRBV30 and TRBJ1-2, with 7 bases fitting TRBD1. V shed 3 bases, J shed 5 bases, and the junction held 15 bases outside the gene matches. There are 16 residues in the CDR3. Germline lookup yields CDR1 GTSNPN and CDR2 SVGIG (reference sequence). The CDR3 bases are TGTGCCTGGAGGGCGGGACAGCCGCAATGGGAATATGGCTACACCTTC. The encoded protein is CAWRAGQPQWEYGYTF.